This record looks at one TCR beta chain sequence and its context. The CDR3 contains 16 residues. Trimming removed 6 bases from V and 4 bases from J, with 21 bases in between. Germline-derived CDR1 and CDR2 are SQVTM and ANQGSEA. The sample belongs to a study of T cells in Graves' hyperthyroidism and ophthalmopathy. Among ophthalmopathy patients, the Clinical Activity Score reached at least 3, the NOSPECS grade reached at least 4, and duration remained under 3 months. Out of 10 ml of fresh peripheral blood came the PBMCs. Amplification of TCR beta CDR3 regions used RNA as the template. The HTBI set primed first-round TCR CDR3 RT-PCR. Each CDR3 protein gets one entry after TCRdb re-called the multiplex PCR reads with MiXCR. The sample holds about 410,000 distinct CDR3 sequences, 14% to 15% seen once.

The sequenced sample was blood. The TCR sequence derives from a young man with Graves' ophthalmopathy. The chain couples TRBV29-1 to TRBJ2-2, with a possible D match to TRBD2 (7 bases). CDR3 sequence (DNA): TGCAGCGTCGTAACCGTGGGGGGGCAGGTCACCGGGGAGCTGTTTTTT. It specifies CSVVTVGGQVTGELFF.